Included here is one T cell receptor beta chain sequence, with context. Its antigen is unidentified. This sample was taken from a study of CXCR3-negative and CXCR3-positive naive CD8 T cells. Germline CDR1 and CDR2: SQVTM and ANQGSEA. The CDR3 length is 12 residues. CD45RO-CCR7+CD27+CD95- cells counted as naive CD8+ T cells. Overall study results and limits: Against CXCR3-negative naive cells, CXCR3-positive naive cells showed more hydrophobic TRB CDR3s. Memory cells differed in TRBV-TRBJ usage, but naive CXCR3-negative and CXCR3-positive cells had similar usage.

The authors prepared UMI-labeled TRB cDNA libraries by 5' RACE. From its re-call of the 5' RACE reads, TCRdb lists each CDR3 protein once, without DNA. The table lists about 150,000 distinct CDR3 sequences. This clonotype was obtained from a human donor in good health. Some clones in this sample may be carry-over from other donors' samples. The sequenced material came from naive CXCR3+ CD8+ T cells from blood. Subset denoted: CD45RO-CCR7+CD27+CD95- naive CD8+ T cells expressing CXCR3 (TNR3+). This chain links TRBV29-1 with TRBJ1-6. The CDR3 spells CSVADYNSPLHF.